Below are 18 T cell receptor beta chains sequenced from a single sample in a study of T cells after posttransplantation cyclophosphamide. Busulfan-fludarabine conditioning, marrow transplant, and cyclophosphamide on days +3 and +4 were administered. Assay: immunoSEQ multiplex PCR; the TCRdb copy retains only in-frame clones and omits some. The sample lists roughly 4,100 clones, approximately 83% occurring once. Sample: CD4+ T cells sorted from blood, taken approximately 35 weeks after a stem cell transplant with posttransplant cyclophosphamide. All receptors derive from a male patient between 25 and 39 years old who received an allogeneic stem cell transplant from a related donor, was CMV-positive, and had no GVHD. Among the T cells, some may be from the graft donor.

With respect to this clone: Relative to the germline gene, one junction end is altered; a read error may explain this. The chain joins TRBV5-6 to TRBJ2-7; D call uncertain. The CDR3 sequence is 12 residues long. Germline loops: CDR1 SGHDT, CDR2 YYEEEE. The chain's CDR3 is CASSFSRISSAF. DNA of the CDR3: TGTGCCAGCAGCTTTTCCAGGATATCCTCGGCCTTC.

The chain is built from TRBV5-4 and TRBJ2-7; 7 positions agree with TRBD1. Germline-derived CDR1 and CDR2 are SGHNT and YYREEE (reference sequence). This CDR3 comprises 14 residues. V was clipped by 4 bases and J by 2 bases; unmatched bases: 6. The CDR3 DNA reads TGTGCCAGCAGCCGCTCCGGGACAGCCTACGAGCAGTACTTC. This gives the protein CASSRSGTAYEQYF.

This clone was seen once. V gene TRBV2 combines with J gene TRBJ2-5; 8 nucleotides line up with TRBD1. The CDR3 has 15 amino acids. Unmatched junction bases numbered 9, after V lost 7 bases and J lost 2 bases. Germline V gives CDR1 SNHLY, CDR2 FYNNEI. CDR3 bases: TGTGCCAGCAATGCCCCCAGGGGGCAGCAAGAGACCCAGTACTTC. It yields the protein CASNAPRGQQETQYF.

CDR3 coding DNA: TGTGCCAGCAGCCTATCCGTTAGACAGGGTGTCGGCGAGCAGTACTTC. Translated, it gives CASSLSVRQGVGEQYF. This chain links TRBV11-2 with TRBJ2-7; 7 nucleotides line up with TRBD1. The germline gives CDR1 SGHAT, CDR2 FQNNGV. This CDR3 comprises 16 residues. V lost 5 bases and J lost 6; bases outside the gene matches: 16.

The rearrangement uses TRBV4-3 and TRBJ1-4; D is unresolved. Per germline, CDR1 LGHNA and CDR2 YSLEER. Trimming shortened V by 2 bases and J by 1 base, and 11 bases separated the two germline ends. This CDR3 is built from 16 residues. The CDR3 here is CASSQSFGETNEKLFF. CDR3 DNA: TGCGCCAGCAGCCAATCCTTCGGTGAAACTAATGAAAAACTGTTTTTT.

J is TRBJ2-5 and V is TRBV5-1, with 8 bases matching TRBD2. V lost 2 bases to trimming and J lost 5 bases; unmatched junction nucleotides: 8. The CDR3 has 15 residues. The germline V gene has CDR1 SGHRS and CDR2 YFSETQ. Here the CDR3 DNA reads TGCGCCAGCAGCTTAGCGCGGGGGGCAGGGGAGACCCAGTACTTC. Translation: CASSLARGAGETQYF.

Turning to this clone: The germline gene is not matched at one end of the junction; a read error may be the cause. The V and J genes are TRBV7-7 and TRBJ2-5, with D unclear. This CDR3 comprises 13 residues. Germline assignment: CDR1 SSHAT and CDR2 FNYEAQ (reference sequence). The CDR3 sequence is CASSPHPRETQYF. In DNA, the CDR3 is TGTGCTAGCAGCCCACATCCCAGAGAGACCCAGTACTTC.

This clone was seen a single time. The rearrangement links TRBV5-1 to TRBJ1-1; tentatively, D is TRBD1 (5 bases). The V end lost 1 base, the J end lost 4 bases, and 5 bases lay between the germline ends. Germline V gene lookup returns CDR1 SGHRS and CDR2 YFSETQ. The CDR3 has 12 residues. In DNA form, the CDR3 reads TGCGCCAGCAGCTTGCAGGGCACTGAAGCTTTCTTT. This translates into CASSLQGTEAFF.

V usage is TRBV27 and J usage is TRBJ2-3; 7 nucleotides align to TRBD2. The CDR3 has 20 residues. The germline V gene encodes CDR1 MNHEY and CDR2 SMNVEV (reference sequence). Unmatched junction bases numbered 22, after V lost 5 bases and J lost 2 bases. The CDR3 region has the DNA TGTGCCAGCAGTCCAGTGAGGGCGGGAGTTGAGTTCCACTACACAGATACGCAGTATTTT. It specifies CASSPVRAGVEFHYTDTQYF.

The rearrangement uses TRBV20-1 and TRBJ1-2; D not resolved. V dropped 5 bases and J dropped 9 bases, with 13 bases sitting between them. This CDR3 spans 11 amino acids. Germline values: CDR1 DFQATT, CDR2 SNEGSKA (reference sequence). Written as DNA, the CDR3 is TGCAGTGCTGGACCACGGGATCGCTACACCTTC. Its protein product is CSAGPRDRYTF.

The J gene is TRBJ1-4, the V gene TRBV28; 10 nucleotides align to TRBD1. Germline V lookup: CDR1 MDHEN, CDR2 SYDVKM. The CDR3 spans 15 residues. J lost 7 bases, V lost 6 bases, and 8 bases had no gene match. CDR3 sequence (DNA): TGTGCCAGCAGCTCAGGCGGGACAGGGGTTGAAAAACTGTTTTTT. It specifies CASSSGGTGVEKLFF.

CDR3 loop: CATGAGRLDNEQFF. The CDR3 DNA reads as TGTGCCACCGGGGCGGGGCGCCTGGACAATGAGCAGTTCTTC. The chain uses TRBV15 and TRBJ2-1; D is perhaps TRBD2 (6 bases). CDR1 and CDR2 (germline): LNHNV, YYDKDF (reference sequence). V lost 8 bases to trimming and J lost 5 bases, with 16 bases between them. The CDR3 runs 14 residues.

CDR3 region: CSGAYQGITDTQYF. The DNA for the CDR3 is TGCAGCGGAGCCTATCAGGGGATCACAGATACGCAGTATTTT. V gene TRBV29-1 combines with J gene TRBJ2-3, with D maybe TRBD1 (6 bases). CDR1 is SQVTM and CDR2 is ANQGSEA in the germline V gene. The ends were cut back, 7 bases at V and 2 bases at J, with 16 bases in the middle. The CDR3 runs 14 residues.

The chain carries TRBV5-1 and TRBJ2-5, with 7 nucleotides matching TRBD2. This CDR3 comprises 15 residues. J lost 2 bases, V lost 0 bases, and 4 bases had no gene match. The germline gives CDR1 SGHRS, CDR2 YFSETQ. CDR3 nucleotides: TGCGCCAGCAGCTTGGACCCAGCGGGGCAAGAGACCCAGTACTTC. The encoded protein is CASSLDPAGQETQYF. Full variable domain (rest looked up from reference TRBV5-1 and TRBJ2-5): KAGVTQTPRYLIKTRGQQVTLSCSPISGHRSVSWYQQTPGQGLQFLFEYFSETQRNKGNFPGRFSGRQFSNSRSEMNVSTLELGDSALYLCASSLDPAGQETQYFGPGTRLLVL.

CDR3 DNA sequence: TGTGCCAGCAGCTTAGGGGGGACAGGGAGCTACGAGCAGTACTTC. It translates to CASSLGGTGSYEQYF. The chain carries TRBV7-8 and TRBJ2-7; TRBD1 agrees at 9 bases. The V gene's germline CDR1 is SGHVS and CDR2 FQNEAQ. Trimming at V came to 1 base and at J to 3 bases, leaving 4 bases not matched to a gene. The CDR3 contains 15 residues.

This clone was picked up one time. This sequence joins TRBV6-1 and TRBJ1-2; D not resolved. The CDR3 length is 13 residues. Germline V gene sequence: CDR1 MNHNS, CDR2 SASEGT. Trimming removed 2 bases from V and 6 bases from J, with 10 bases in between. Here the CDR3 DNA reads TGTGCCAGCAGTGAATGGAGGGAGGATGGCTACACCTTC. Amino acids: CASSEWREDGYTF.

V usage is TRBV4-1 and J usage is TRBJ1-1; TRBD1 aligns across 7 bases. Per the germline V gene, CDR1 is MGHRA and CDR2 is YSYEKL. With 0 bases clipped from V and 5 bases from J, the junction kept 9 bases outside the gene matches. This CDR3 is built from 16 residues. The CDR3 reads CASSQEGRGRGTEAFF. CDR3 nucleotides: TGCGCCAGCAGCCAAGAAGGTAGGGGGCGAGGAACTGAAGCTTTCTTT.

The chain joins TRBV7-9 to TRBJ1-4; D might be TRBD1 (6 bases). V was shortened by 5 bases and J by 5 bases, with 9 bases between the two germline ends. Germline V gene data show CDR1 as SEHNR and CDR2 as FQNEAQ (reference sequence). The CDR3 sequence is 13 residues long. The CDR3 loop is CASSRTENEKLFF. CDR3 sequence (DNA): TGTGCCAGCAGCCGGACAGAGAATGAAAAACTGTTTTTT.